The 23 T cell receptor beta chains below all came from one sample that was sequenced in a study of T cells in Graves' hyperthyroidism and ophthalmopathy. The TCR beta CDR3 regions underwent amplification using RNA transcripts as the source. TCR CDR3 regions were first amplified by RT-PCR with HTBI primers. TCRdb re-called the multiplex PCR reads through MiXCR, storing one row per CDR3 protein. The table lists fewer than 350,000 distinct CDR3 sequences, 15% to 20% of them singletons, with about 16% in the top ten. The specimen sequenced was blood. Receptors originate from a middle-aged woman with Graves' ophthalmopathy.

This clonotype came up a few times. J is TRBJ2-1 and V is TRBV6-2 or TRBV6-3, with TRBD2 matching 7 bases. After removal of 7 bases from V and 5 bases from J, the junction contained 8 bases not matched to a gene. Germline CDR1 reads MNHEY; CDR2 reads SVGEGT. CDR3 size: 14 residues. CDR3 sequence: CASTKRGPHNEQFF. CDR3 coding DNA: TGTGCCAGCACCAAGCGGGGTCCCCACAATGAGCAGTTCTTC.

This clonotype was observed many times. The chain combines TRBV20-1 with TRBJ1-1, with D unclear. Trimming removed 1 base at V and 4 bases at J, with 13 bases between. Germline CDR1 DFQATT, CDR2 SNEGSKA (reference sequence). The length of the CDR3 is 14 residues. The CDR3 spells CSARVPSGSTEAFF. DNA for the CDR3: TGCAGTGCTAGAGTTCCCAGCGGGTCCACTGAAGCTTTCTTT.

This clonotype has ten or more counts. This sequence joins TRBV4-1 and TRBJ2-7; 9 bases line up with TRBD2. V shed 3 bases and J 0 bases; nucleotides not matched to a gene: 6. Germline V gene lookup returns CDR1 MGHRA and CDR2 YSYEKL. This CDR3 has 16 residues. The CDR3 is CASSHEELAGSYEQYF. The DNA of the CDR3 is TGCGCCAGCAGCCACGAAGAACTAGCGGGCTCCTACGAGCAGTACTTC.

The chain carries TRBV3-1 and TRBJ2-2; the match to TRBD2 covers 12 bases. The CDR3 contains 17 residues. V shed 2 bases and J 7 bases; nucleotides not matched to a gene: 8. The germline V gene encodes CDR1 LGHDT and CDR2 YNNKEL (reference sequence). The CDR3 here is CASSQLTSGRYNGELFF. As DNA, the CDR3 is TGTGCCAGCAGCCAACTCACTAGCGGGAGGTATAACGGGGAGCTGTTTTTT.

This clonotype was observed a handful of times. The rearrangement links TRBV7-2 to TRBJ2-7; no reliable D call. The CDR3 spans 13 residues. The V end was cut by 6 bases, the J end by 0 bases, with 9 bases between. The germline CDR1 and CDR2 sequences are SGHTA and FQGNSA. The CDR3 protein is CASRLPSSYEQYF. In DNA form, the CDR3 reads TGTGCCAGCAGGCTACCGAGCTCCTACGAGCAGTACTTC.

The rearrangement links TRBV28 to TRBJ2-4, with no clear D. Germline lookup yields CDR1 MDHEN and CDR2 SYDVKM. The CDR3 consists of 19 residues. V lost 3 bases, J lost 0 bases, and 21 bases lay in between. CDR3 region: CASSFPHGPLGEAKNIQYF. CDR3 DNA sequence: TGTGCCAGCAGTTTTCCCCATGGACCCCTCGGAGAAGCCAAAAACATTCAGTACTTC.

This clonotype was detected ten times or more. The V and J genes are TRBV12-3 or TRBV12-4 and TRBJ1-5; TRBD1 is a possible D gene (5 bases). This CDR3 has 14 amino acids. Trimming removed 4 bases at V and 4 bases at J, with 11 bases between. The CDR3, as DNA: TGTGCCAGCAGTTCGAGGGGCGGAAATCAGCCCCAGCATTTT. Translation gives CASSSRGGNQPQHF.

This clonotype was detected ten times or more. The chain links TRBV30 to TRBJ1-3; D is unresolved. Germline CDR1 and CDR2: GTSNPN and SVGIG (reference sequence). The CDR3 loop spans 12 amino acids. V was cut by 3 bases and J by 1 base, with 4 bases left in between. This chain's CDR3 is CAWSGSGNTIYF. Written as DNA, the CDR3 is TGTGCCTGGAGCGGTTCTGGAAACACCATATATTTT.

This clonotype was seen many times. The rearrangement joins TRBV25-1 to TRBJ2-7; no definite D call. Germline V lookup: CDR1 MGHDK, CDR2 SYGVNS. V shed 8 bases and J shed 3 bases, with 14 bases lying between them. This CDR3 is 13 amino acids long. The CDR3: CASQNIEDYEQYF. DNA for the CDR3: TGTGCCAGCCAAAATATCGAAGACTACGAGCAGTACTTC.

This clonotype appeared a single time. The chain carries TRBV6-2 or TRBV6-3 and TRBJ2-2; 9 bases align to TRBD2. This CDR3 is 15 amino acids long. Unmatched junction bases numbered 5, after V lost 7 bases and J lost 2 bases. CDR1 and CDR2 from the germline V gene are MNHEY and SVGEGT. For the CDR3, the DNA is TGTGCCAGCACGACTAGCGGTGATAACACCGGGGAGCTGTTTTTT. This codes for CASTTSGDNTGELFF.

This clonotype showed up many times. V gene TRBV20-1 combines with J gene TRBJ1-2, with D unresolved. The CDR3 has 13 residues. CDR1 is DFQATT and CDR2 is SNEGSKA in the germline V gene (reference sequence). Trimming cost V 3 bases and J 4 bases, with 12 bases left between them. The CDR3 reads CSASEADAYGYTF. The CDR3 coding sequence is TGCAGTGCTAGTGAGGCAGACGCCTATGGCTACACCTTC.

This chain uses TRBV6-5 with TRBJ1-1; no definite D call. Germline V gives CDR1 MNHEY, CDR2 SVGAGI. This CDR3 spans 12 amino acids. V dropped 2 bases and J dropped 8 bases, with 9 bases sitting between them. CDR3 sequence reads: CASSYGASEAFF. In DNA, the CDR3 is TGTGCCAGCAGTTACGGTGCCTCAGAAGCTTTCTTT.

This clonotype was seen repeatedly, ten times or more. The V gene is TRBV6-5, the J gene TRBJ1-1; 7 bases are a match to TRBD1. J was trimmed by 1 base and V by 0 bases; bases with no gene match: 2. The germline V gene has CDR1 MNHEY and CDR2 SVGAGI. This CDR3 region has 15 residues. The CDR3 DNA sequence: TGTGCCAGCAGTTACTCAAGGACAGGGAACACTGAAGCTTTCTTT. It specifies CASSYSRTGNTEAFF.

This clonotype was found many times. The rearrangement joins TRBV15 to TRBJ1-2; perhaps TRBD1 as D (5 bases). V lost 2 bases, J lost 7 bases, and 17 bases lay in between. In germline, CDR1 is LNHNV, CDR2 YYDKDF (reference sequence). The CDR3 totals 15 residues. DNA of the CDR3: TGTGCCACCAGCAGAACGAGGACGGGACTTCGTGGCTACACCTTC. As protein: CATSRTRTGLRGYTF.

This clonotype was recorded only once. The chain recombines TRBV6-1 with TRBJ1-1; D might be TRBD1 (5 bases). CDR1 is MNHNS and CDR2 is SASEGT in the germline V gene. Trimming took off 6 bases at V and 0 bases at J, with 11 bases between the two ends. This CDR3 comprises 14 residues. CDR3 residues: CASREQEMNTEAFF. CDR3 nucleotides: TGTGCCAGCAGAGAACAGGAAATGAACACTGAAGCTTTCTTT.

This clonotype came up many times. This chain links TRBV27 with TRBJ2-7; D might be TRBD1 (5 bases). CDR3 length: 16 amino acids. The germline V gene has CDR1 MNHEY and CDR2 SMNVEV (reference sequence). V lost 7 bases and J lost 4, with 23 bases in between. The CDR3 nucleotides read TGTGCCAGCAATACCCAACGACAGTCTAATTTTTACGAGCAGTACTTC. This codes for CASNTQRQSNFYEQYF.

This clonotype was detected many times. This chain links TRBV28 with TRBJ2-6, with D perhaps matching TRBD1 (5 bases). From germline, CDR1 is MDHEN and CDR2 SYDVKM. CDR3 length: 17 residues. The germline V and J ends were trimmed by 4 bases and 4 bases, with 17 bases remaining between them. CDR3 coding DNA: TGTGCCAGCAGTTCACAGGTCTTAGGATCCGGGGCCAACGTCCTGACTTTC. It encodes CASSSQVLGSGANVLTF.

This clonotype has at least ten counts. The J gene is TRBJ1-4, the V gene TRBV12-3 or TRBV12-4; D perhaps matches TRBD1 (6 bases). The V end was cut by 3 bases, the J end by 3 bases, with 11 bases between. The CDR3 has 15 amino acids. Here the CDR3 reads CASSLGGWSNEKLFF. The CDR3 DNA follows: TGTGCCAGCAGTTTGGGGGGCTGGTCTAATGAAAAACTGTTTTTT.

This clonotype was counted ten times or more. The CDR3 here is CAWRTGTSYNEQFF. The DNA of the CDR3 is TGTGCCTGGAGAACGGGGACATCCTACAATGAGCAGTTCTTC. The chain carries TRBV30 and TRBJ2-1; tentative D call: TRBD1 (6 bases). Trimming shortened V by 3 bases and J by 1 base, and 10 bases separated the two germline ends. Germline values: CDR1 GTSNPN, CDR2 SVGIG (reference sequence). The CDR3 spans 14 residues. Full variable domain (rest looked up from reference TRBV30 and TRBJ2-1): SQTIHQWPATLVQPVGSPLSLECTVEGTSNPNLYWYRQAAGRGLQLLFYSVGIGQISSEVPQNLSASRPQDRQFILSSKKLLLSDSGFYLCAWRTGTSYNEQFFGPGTRLTVL.

In this sample, this clonotype turned up a few times. V is TRBV5-5 and J is TRBJ1-2; D may be TRBD1 (5 bases). The CDR3 covers 15 residues. Germline V gene lookup returns CDR1 SGHKS and CDR2 YYEKEE (reference sequence). V was clipped by 4 bases and J by 2 bases, with 15 bases between them. Written as DNA, the CDR3 is TGTGCCAGCAGCCCGGGCGGGGGTCCCAACTATGGCTACACCTTC. Its translation is CASSPGGGPNYGYTF. The variable domain in full, with the rest retrieved from reference TRBV5-5 and TRBJ1-2, is DAGVTQSPTHLIKTRGQQVTLRCSPISGHKSVSWYQQVLGQGPQFIFQYYEKEERGRGNFPDRFSARQFPNYSSELNVNALLLGDSALYLCASSPGGGPNYGYTFGSGTRLTVV.

This clonotype was seen ten or more times. V and J are TRBV28 and TRBJ1-3, with 7 bases that match TRBD1. This CDR3 contains 15 residues. Germline values: CDR1 MDHEN, CDR2 SYDVKM. The junction had 7 bases not matched to a gene; V was cut back by 8 bases and J by 0 bases. CDR3 sequence (DNA): TGTGCCAGCTCCTTCAGGGGGGGCTCTGGAAACACCATATATTTT. Its protein product is CASSFRGGSGNTIYF.

This clonotype was counted at least ten times. The rearrangement joins TRBV28 to TRBJ2-2; tentative D call: TRBD1 (6 bases). In germline, CDR1 is MDHEN, CDR2 SYDVKM. The CDR3 totals 14 residues. V dropped 5 bases and J dropped 4 bases, with 11 bases sitting between them. CDR3 amino acids: CASSMQGGTGELFF. DNA for the CDR3: TGTGCCAGCAGTATGCAAGGGGGCACCGGGGAGCTGTTTTTT. Variable domain in full (rest from reference TRBV28 and TRBJ2-2): DVKVTQSSRYLVKRTGEKVFLECVQDMDHENMFWYRQDPGLGLRLIYFSYDVKMKEKGDIPEGYSVSREKKERFSLILESASTNQTSMYLCASSMQGGTGELFFGEGSRLTVL.

This clonotype was counted at least ten times. This rearrangement joins TRBV6-2 or TRBV6-3 to TRBJ2-7; D might be TRBD1 (6 bases). The V end lost 8 bases, the J end lost 3 bases, and 14 bases lay between the germline ends. The CDR3 extends over 13 amino acids. Looked up from germline, CDR1 is MNHEY and CDR2 is SVGEGT. CDR3 protein: CASDHTGRYEQYF. The DNA of the CDR3 is TGTGCCAGCGACCACACAGGGCGCTACGAGCAGTACTTC.